The present T cell receptor beta chain was sequenced within a study of CD8 T cells in ankylosing spondylitis listed by TCRdb under 2017. Describing the broader study: To find TCR variants linked to disease, the study profiled T cell receptor beta repertoires in ankylosing spondylitis patients and healthy donors. Peripheral blood was sampled, and synovial fluid was also collected from ankylosing spondylitis patients. The full study cohort comprised around 25 ankylosing spondylitis patients and 110 or so healthy donors. The paper as a whole reports these results and caveats: A CD8+ phenotype was shown by the disease-linked clones, which were found at relatively low frequencies in peripheral blood. Blood from ankylosing spondylitis patients appeared to be characterized by a TCR beta motif composed of about eight highly homologous amino acid variants. According to the report, matched synovial fluid samples from ankylosing spondylitis patients were significantly enriched for the disease-linked clones. Some motif variants were previously reported in synovial fluid and blood of reactive arthritis patients, suggesting common disease-initiation mechanisms.

V is pruned by 5 bases and J by 1 base, leaving 12 bases of the junction without a gene match. Inclusive of the bounding cysteine and phenylalanine, the CDR3 is 17 residues long. Just CDR3 DNA is preserved here, 51 bases in frame from base 1. The germline V gene specifies SQVTM as CDR1 and ANQGSEA as CDR2. The run used an Illumina HiSeq 2500. TCR beta libraries were prepared by quantitative 5'-RACE with molecular barcodes. Per the authors' processing: A new computational method based on a probabilistic model of VDJ rearrangement was used to identify disease-linked TCR variants. The public reads were run again by TCRdb, first through fastp at Q25 and then through MiXCR, and only productive beta chains were kept. A single entry per CDR3 protein holds the most common genes and DNA from its merged rows. The V and J calls here are based on TCRdb, not the publication. This sample comprises under 200,000 distinct CDR3 sequences, under 14% of them detected only once. The ten largest clones capture roughly 29% of the sample.

This clonotype has a count of ten or more. Its antigen is currently not known. Per-base qualities were not stored, and no clone one base away is much larger. The chain is encoded by TRBV29-1 joined to TRBJ2-4, and 9 bases in between align with TRBD2. The material sequenced was blood, either unsorted or a sorted T cell fraction (not recorded which). This sequence originates from a male donor with ankylosing spondylitis or in good health (not recorded which). For the CDR3, the sequence is CSVNSPGLAGAKNIQYF. The nucleotides read TGCAGCGTTAATAGTCCGGGACTAGCCGGGGCCAAAAACATTCAGTACTTC.